The 11 T cell receptor beta chains in this list originate from one sample, sequenced in a study of regulatory T cells in long-lasting Graves disease. Construction of TCR beta libraries relied on iRepertoire HTBI primers and on Arm-PCR targeting CDR3 regions. TCRdb re-analysed the multiplex PCR reads in MiXCR, keeping a single row per CDR3 protein. The sample records about 470,000 distinct CDR3 sequences, 20% being singletons. Time point given: persistent/refractory GD, antithyroid drugs over 5 years with positive TRAb. The authors made the TCR library using RNA they extracted from PBMCs. Sample: peripheral blood mononuclear cells (PBMCs), taken when the disease was refractory, from a patient treated with antithyroid drugs. These receptors all stem from a female donor with Graves disease.

This clonotype was found many times. The chain employs TRBV7-9 and TRBJ2-7; D possibly uses TRBD1 or TRBD2 (5 bases each). Trimming took off 6 bases at V and 3 bases at J, with 12 bases between the two ends. Per the germline V gene, CDR1 is SEHNR and CDR2 is FQNEAQ (reference sequence). The CDR3 covers 13 residues. As DNA, the CDR3 is TGTGCCAGCAGAATGGGGACGATCTACGAGCAGTACTTC. This gives the protein CASRMGTIYEQYF.

The chain has TRBV19 and TRBJ1-1; D unclear. Germline CDR1 is LNHDA and CDR2 is SQIVND (reference sequence). The CDR3 consists of 13 residues. V lost 3 bases to trimming and J lost 5 bases, with 10 bases between them. CDR3 in DNA: TGTGCCAGTAGTATTACCTCCAGGACTGAAGCTTTCTTT. Residues: CASSITSRTEAFF.

This clonotype was seen only a few times. This chain connects TRBV10-3 to TRBJ2-6, with D possibly TRBD1 on 5 matching bases. The CDR3 is made up of 14 amino acids. Germline assignment: CDR1 ENHRY and CDR2 SYGVKD. The germline V and J ends were trimmed by 8 bases and 2 bases, with 10 bases remaining between them. The DNA for the CDR3 is TGTGCCATCCAGGGCGATCCTGGGGCCAACGTCCTGACTTTC. This codes for CAIQGDPGANVLTF.

The chain links TRBV15 to TRBJ2-7, with D perhaps given as TRBD1 or TRBD2 (5 bases each). The CDR3 consists of 15 residues. Looked up from germline, CDR1 is LNHNV and CDR2 is YYDKDF (reference sequence). Trimming cost V 3 bases and J 2 bases, with 14 bases left between them. CDR3 protein: CATSSPRDRTYEQYF. CDR3 DNA sequence: TGTGCCACCAGCAGCCCCCGGGACCGAACCTACGAGCAGTACTTC.

In its sample, this clonotype was seen many times. The V call is TRBV20-1, the J call TRBJ1-5, with 8 bases that match TRBD1. J was trimmed by 3 bases and V by 3 bases; bases with no gene match: 4. Germline CDR1 DFQATT, CDR2 SNEGSKA (reference sequence). The CDR3 is 14 residues long. CDR3 in amino acids: CSASRQGYNQPQHF. Written as DNA, the CDR3 is TGCAGTGCTAGCCGACAGGGGTACAATCAGCCCCAGCATTTT.

V usage is TRBV29-1 and J usage is TRBJ2-2; no clear D gene. Deletions cut 0 bases from V and 5 bases from J, with 4 bases between. This CDR3 comprises 12 residues. The germline gives CDR1 SQVTM, CDR2 ANQGSEA. In nucleotides, the CDR3 is TGCAGCGTTGAAGATCGTACCGGGGAGCTGTTTTTT. Translation: CSVEDRTGELFF.

CDR3 in amino acids: CASSLYGNEQFF. The CDR3 DNA is TGTGCCAGCAGTTTATACGGCAATGAGCAGTTCTTC. The V and J genes are TRBV27 and TRBJ2-1, with unresolved D. The V gene's germline CDR1 is MNHEY and CDR2 SMNVEV (reference sequence). The V end was cut by 1 base, the J end by 6 bases, with 4 bases between. CDR3 length: 12 amino acids.

The chain employs TRBV27 and TRBJ1-5; D perhaps matches TRBD1 (5 bases). CDR3 length: 14 amino acids. Germline lookup yields CDR1 MNHEY and CDR2 SMNVEV (reference sequence). V lost 11 bases, J lost 2 bases, and 16 bases lay in between. CDR3 loop: CAGHWGGGNQPQHF. The DNA of the CDR3 is TGTGCCGGACACTGGGGAGGGGGCAATCAGCCCCAGCATTTT.

At least ten counts were recorded for this clonotype. The chain carries TRBV11-3 and TRBJ2-5; D ambiguous. Germline loops: CDR1 SGHNT, CDR2 YENEEA. The CDR3 runs 14 residues. V was shortened by 4 bases and J by 0 bases, with 9 bases between the two germline ends. This CDR3 reads CASSSGRNQETQYF. CDR3 nucleotides: TGTGCCAGCAGCTCCGGACGGAACCAAGAGACCCAGTACTTC.

The chain carries TRBV4-2 and TRBJ2-5, with TRBD1 matching 10 bases. CDR1 and CDR2 from the germline V gene are LGHNA and YNFKEQ. This CDR3 spans 17 amino acids. Germline trimming cut 1 base from V and 1 base from J; bases unmatched to any gene: 6. This chain's CDR3 is CASSQVKGQGFQETQYF. In DNA form, the CDR3 reads TGTGCCAGCAGCCAAGTGAAGGGACAGGGGTTCCAAGAGACCCAGTACTTC.

This clonotype was counted between two and nine times. A read error may be the cause here, since a much bigger clone is one base away. The chain uses TRBV12-3 or TRBV12-4 and TRBJ1-2, with TRBD1 as a possible D gene (5 bases). V shed 10 bases and J shed 4 bases, with 16 bases lying between them. There are 13 residues in the CDR3. For the CDR3, the DNA is TGTGCCACTAGGGGAGGGTTTGGCTATGGCTACACCTTC. Amino acids: CATRGGFGYGYTF.